A selection of T cell receptor beta chains follows, all from one sample in a study of blood T cell repertoires in COVID-19. Data came from immunoSEQ multiplex PCR; TCRdb stores just in-frame clones and leaves some out. There are tens of thousands of clones in the sample; about four fifths occur only once, and roughly 3.6% lies in the top ten. The sequenced sample was peripheral blood. These receptors were taken from a woman older than 75 with acute or convalescent COVID-19. Each CDR3 is given with its conserved first and last residue. D genes are given only for firm matches. Clone size appears in some rows only: once, few, many, or a class for an expanded clone.

j_call d_call v_call clone_size cdr3_aa cdr3_nt
TRBJ1-2 - TRBV9 - CASSGTHTSNYGYTF TGTGCCAGCAGCGGGACTCATACTTCTAACTATGGCTACACCTTC
TRBJ2-2 TRBD1 TRBV19 - CASIGQGNTGELFF TGTGCCAGTATTGGACAGGGGAACACCGGGGAGCTGTTTTTT
TRBJ2-7 - TRBV6-5 - CASRPTGGGSYEQYF TGTGCCAGCAGGCCGACAGGAGGTGGCTCCTACGAGCAGTACTTC
TRBJ1-1 TRBD1 TRBV19 - CASTHGTGRAFF TGTGCCAGTACACACGGGACAGGGAGAGCTTTCTTT
TRBJ1-2 - TRBV10-3 - CAISESQGYGYTF TGTGCCATCAGTGAAAGCCAGGGGTATGGCTACACCTTC
TRBJ2-7 - TRBV19 - CASSFAGVSEQYF TGTGCCAGTAGTTTTGCAGGGGTTAGCGAGCAGTACTTC
TRBJ2-1 TRBD2 TRBV9 - CASSFRLAGARGQFF TGTGCCAGCAGCTTCCGACTAGCGGGGGCCCGAGGGCAGTTCTTC
TRBJ2-3 TRBD2 TRBV20-1 - CSASTPGLAGGLDF TGCAGTGCTAGTACTCCGGGACTAGCGGGGGGTTTAGATTTT
TRBJ1-2 - TRBV7-8 - CASSPSSPGRGRAGGYGYTF TGTGCCAGCAGCCCCTCTAGCCCAGGGCGCGGGAGGGCCGGGGGCTATGGCTACACCTTC
TRBJ2-5 - TRBV28 - CASTPGGSGKTQYF TGTGCCAGCACCCCCGGCGGCTCGGGGAAGACCCAGTACTTC
TRBJ2-7 TRBD1 TRBV10-2 - CASIPGGHDEQYF TGCGCCAGCATACCAGGGGGCCACGACGAGCAGTACTTC
TRBJ1-2 - TRBV6-5 - CASTEGTSGAYGYTF TGTGCCAGCACCGAAGGAACTTCAGGGGCCTATGGCTACACCTTC
TRBJ2-1 - TRBV21-1 - CASSKETGSIGTSVYNEQFF TGTGCCAGCAGCAAAGAGACAGGGAGTATCGGGACTAGCGTTTACAATGAGCAGTTCTTC
TRBJ2-7 - TRBV27 - CASSLWGPGSYEQYF TGTGCCAGCAGTTTATGGGGGCCTGGATCCTACGAGCAGTACTTC
TRBJ1-5 TRBD1 TRBV19 - CASSTGQVHQPQHF TGTGCCAGTAGTACCGGACAGGTTCATCAGCCCCAGCATTTT
TRBJ2-1 - TRBV5-1 few CASSFLDSRDEQFF TGCGCCAGCAGCTTTCTAGATTCGAGGGATGAGCAGTTCTTC
TRBJ1-2 TRBD1 TRBV28 medium-sized CASTGTGAADGYTF TGTGCCAGCACCGGAACAGGGGCAGCGGATGGCTACACCTTC
TRBJ1-1 TRBD1 TRBV28 once CASSYDRVNTEAFF TGTGCCAGCAGTTACGACAGGGTGAACACTGAAGCTTTCTTT
TRBJ2-7 TRBD2 TRBV6-5 - CASRGGLAVYEQYF TGTGCCAGCAGGGGGGGACTAGCGGTCTACGAGCAGTACTTC
TRBJ2-7 TRBD1 TRBV6-2/TRBV6-3 - CASSFDRVQYEQYF TGTGCCAGCAGTTTTGACAGGGTTCAGTACGAGCAGTACTTC